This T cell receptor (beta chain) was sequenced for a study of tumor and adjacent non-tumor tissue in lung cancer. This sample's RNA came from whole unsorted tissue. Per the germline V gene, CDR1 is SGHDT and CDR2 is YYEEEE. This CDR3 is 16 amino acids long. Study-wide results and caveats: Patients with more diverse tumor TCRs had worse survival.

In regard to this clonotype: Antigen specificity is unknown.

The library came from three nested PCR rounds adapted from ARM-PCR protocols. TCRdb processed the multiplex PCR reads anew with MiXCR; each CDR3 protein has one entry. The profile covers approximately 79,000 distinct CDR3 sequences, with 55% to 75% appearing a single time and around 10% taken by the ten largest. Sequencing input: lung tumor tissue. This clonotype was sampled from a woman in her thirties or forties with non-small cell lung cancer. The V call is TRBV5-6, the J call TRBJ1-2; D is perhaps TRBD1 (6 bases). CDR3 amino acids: CTGSPLSRQANYGYTF. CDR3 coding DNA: TGTACCGGCAGTCCCCTTTCAAGACAGGCTAACTATGGCTACACCTTC.